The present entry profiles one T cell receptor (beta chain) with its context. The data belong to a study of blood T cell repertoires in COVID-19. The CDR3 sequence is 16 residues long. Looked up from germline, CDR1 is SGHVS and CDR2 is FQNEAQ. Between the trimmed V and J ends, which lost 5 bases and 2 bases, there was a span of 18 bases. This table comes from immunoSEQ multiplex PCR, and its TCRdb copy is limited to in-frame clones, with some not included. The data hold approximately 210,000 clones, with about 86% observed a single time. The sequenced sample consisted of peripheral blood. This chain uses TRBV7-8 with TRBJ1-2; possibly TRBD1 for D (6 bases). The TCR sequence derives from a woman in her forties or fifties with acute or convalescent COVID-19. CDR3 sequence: CASSKQRQDENYGYTF. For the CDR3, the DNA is TGTGCCAGCAGCAAGCAGAGACAGGATGAGAACTATGGCTACACCTTC.